A single T cell receptor (beta chain) is shown here with its context. The CDR3 is made up of 13 amino acids. Germline CDR1 and CDR2: GTSNPN and SVGIG (reference sequence). The ends were cut back, 3 bases at V and 7 bases at J, with 12 bases in the middle. This sample is drawn from a study of blood T cell repertoires in COVID-19. The assay was immunoSEQ multiplex PCR, and TCRdb's table has in-frame clones only and misses some. The data show about 40,000 clones, about four fifths seen once. The chain employs TRBV30 and TRBJ2-2; D gene uncertain. This clonotype was obtained from a woman aged 55-70 years with acute or convalescent COVID-19. Sample: peripheral blood. The CDR3 protein is CAWSRYGSGELFF. The CDR3 bases are TGTGCCTGGAGCCGATATGGTAGCGGGGAGCTGTTTTTT.